Following are 9 T cell receptor beta chains from one sample sequenced in a study of vaccination effects on CD4 cells after COVID-19. What these receptors recognize is not known. Using viral peptide pools, the ViraFEST assay grew out antigen-specific CD4+ T cells prior to sequencing. Following 10 days of culture, CD4+ T cells were isolated. Participants were given two doses of BNT162b2 or mRNA-1273 vaccine. Sequenced by immunoSEQ multiplex PCR; TCRdb stores in-frame clones only, minus some. The repertoire holds tens of thousands of clones, with around 69% as singletons. The specimen was CD4+ T cells from PBMCs cultured with HCoV-229E spike peptides, collected after COVID-19 vaccination. The receptors come from a human donor who received a COVID-19 vaccine.

The gene calls are TRBV30 and TRBJ1-2, with D maybe TRBD1 (6 bases). CDR1 is GTSNPN, CDR2 SVGIG, per germline (reference sequence). Trimming removed 3 bases from V and 8 bases from J, with 19 bases in between. The CDR3 is 14 residues long. CDR3 coding DNA: TGTGCCTGGAGATCGGACAGCTACACGGGCGGCTACACCTTC. Protein: CAWRSDSYTGGYTF.

This chain uses TRBV23-1 with TRBJ2-7, with D possibly being TRBD1 (7 bases). TRBV23-1 is placed among ORFs of uncertain function. The CDR3 consists of 15 residues. V lost 5 bases to trimming and J lost 5 bases, with 19 bases between them. As DNA, the CDR3 is TGCGCCAGCAGTTTTCGGGAAACAGGGGAGGACGAGCAGTACGTC. Protein: CASSFRETGEDEQYV.

This clone was counted a few times. The chain links TRBV7-9 to TRBJ2-2; D is undetermined. The CDR3 spans 14 residues. V dropped 1 base and J dropped 1 base, with 4 bases sitting between them. Germline V gene lookup returns CDR1 SEHNR and CDR2 FQNEAQ (reference sequence). CDR3 bases: TGTGCCAGCAGCTTAGGCCAGAACACCGGGGAGCTGTTTTTT. Encoded protein: CASSLGQNTGELFF.

This chain joins TRBV6-5 and TRBJ2-5, with D unresolved. In germline, CDR1 is MNHEY, CDR2 SVGAGI. The CDR3 is 15 amino acids. Trimming cost V 0 bases and J 2 bases, with 10 bases left between them. The CDR3 region is CASSYSWQLQETQYF. The CDR3 nucleotides read TGTGCCAGCAGTTACTCGTGGCAGTTACAAGAGACCCAGTACTTC.

This clone was seen a handful of times. The J gene is TRBJ1-3, the V gene TRBV6-6, with 8 bases matching TRBD1. V shed 5 bases and J 4 bases; nucleotides not matched to a gene: 13. This CDR3 spans 17 amino acids. Per the germline V gene, CDR1 is MNHNY and CDR2 is SVGAGI (reference sequence). The CDR3: CASSRNPGQGPGNTIYF. The CDR3 nucleotides read TGTGCCAGCAGTCGAAACCCAGGACAGGGTCCCGGAAACACCATATATTTT.

For the CDR3, the DNA is TGTGCCAGCAGTGGGACAGGGGGCGGGTTCTACGAGCAGTACGTC. As protein: CASSGTGGGFYEQYV. V gene TRBV6-2 or TRBV6-3 combines with J gene TRBJ2-7, with 12 bases aligning to TRBD1. The CDR3 consists of 15 residues. In germline, CDR1 is MNHEY, CDR2 SVGEGT. V dropped 5 bases and J dropped 3; count of bases not matched to a gene: 5.

The chain has TRBV11-2 and TRBJ2-5; tentatively, D is TRBD1 or TRBD2 (5 bases each). V was cut by 3 bases and J by 2 bases, with 10 bases left in between. The CDR3 is 14 residues long. Germline CDR1 SGHAT, CDR2 FQNNGV. The CDR3 region is CASSFDRGQETQYF. The CDR3 nucleotides are TGTGCCAGCAGCTTCGACAGAGGGCAAGAGACCCAGTACTTC.

This clone was found once. The chain carries TRBV21-1 and TRBJ2-7; the DNA was not used to check the table's D call, TRBD2. TRBV21-1 is a pseudogene locus. The CDR3 length is 16 residues. Here the CDR3 reads CASNLKPLAGGYEQYV. Here the CDR3 DNA reads TGTGCCAGCAACCTAAAGCCCCTAGCGGGGGGATACGAGCAGTACGTC.

This clone was detected a few times. J is TRBJ1-6 and V is TRBV7-3, with no clear D. V dropped 3 bases and J dropped 9 bases, with 9 bases sitting between them. The CDR3 contains 13 residues. The germline V gene encodes CDR1 SGHTA and CDR2 FQGTGA. The CDR3 nucleotides are TGTGCCAGCAGCTTTAACTCTGGTTCACCCCTCCACTTT. It yields the protein CASSFNSGSPLHF.